What follows is one TCR beta chain and its context. Its antigen remains unknown. Its ends do not fully match the called genes, so a read error is possible. These data are taken from a study of cytomegalovirus exposure and HLA in healthy donors. Study results and limitations: The listing of some 170 TCR beta chains classed them as cytomegalovirus-associated. Despite most TCR sequences being rare, some public TCRs occurred in many donors. In vitro testing confirmed a few CMV-associated chains as specific for CMV antigens.

Separate from the approximately 670-subject first cohort was the approximately 130-subject validation cohort, to which the donors belonged. Using immunoSEQ multiplex PCR, the repertoire was profiled, and TCRdb retains in-frame clones only, with some absent. This sample yields 110,000 to 150,000 clones, of which 94% are seen a single time; 1.5% to 2% belongs to the top ten. The V gene's germline CDR1 is SGHVS and CDR2 FQNEAQ. The CDR3 extends over 14 amino acids. This TCR was recovered from a man aged 18 to 29 in good health and CMV-seropositive. The genes are TRBV7-8 and TRBJ1-5, with D unclear. Specimen: PBMCs. The CDR3 here is CTSSLRRTNQPQHF. For the CDR3, the DNA is TGTACCAGCAGTCTCCGGAGGACCAATCAGCCCCAGCATTTT.